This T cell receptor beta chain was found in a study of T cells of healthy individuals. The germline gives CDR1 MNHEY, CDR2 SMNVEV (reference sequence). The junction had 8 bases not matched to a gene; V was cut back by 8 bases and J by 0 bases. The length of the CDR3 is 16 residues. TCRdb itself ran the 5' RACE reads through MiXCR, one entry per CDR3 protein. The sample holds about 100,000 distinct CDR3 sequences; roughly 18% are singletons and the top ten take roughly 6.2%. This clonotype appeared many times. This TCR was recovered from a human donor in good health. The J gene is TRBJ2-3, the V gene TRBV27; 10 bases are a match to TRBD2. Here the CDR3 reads CASGRLAGPSTDTQYF. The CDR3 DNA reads TGTGCCAGCGGGAGACTAGCGGGTCCTAGCACAGATACGCAGTATTTT.